Reported below is one T cell receptor (beta chain). TCRdb re-derived calls from the RT-PCR reads in MiXCR, one entry per CDR3 protein. The table records 550,000 to 750,000 distinct CDR3 sequences, 11% to 15% of them present only once. V shed 4 bases, J shed 2 bases, and the junction held 5 bases outside the gene matches. Germline V gene lookup returns CDR1 SGHRS and CDR2 YFSETQ. The CDR3 has 15 amino acids. Sequenced sample: memory CD4+ T cells from blood. The chain couples TRBV5-1 to TRBJ1-1; 10 bases match TRBD1. This sequence was found in a female donor in good health, serving as a healthy control. The CDR3 loop reads CASSLMTGGNTEAFF. The DNA of the CDR3 is TGCGCCAGCAGCCTAATGACAGGGGGCAACACTGAAGCTTTCTTT.